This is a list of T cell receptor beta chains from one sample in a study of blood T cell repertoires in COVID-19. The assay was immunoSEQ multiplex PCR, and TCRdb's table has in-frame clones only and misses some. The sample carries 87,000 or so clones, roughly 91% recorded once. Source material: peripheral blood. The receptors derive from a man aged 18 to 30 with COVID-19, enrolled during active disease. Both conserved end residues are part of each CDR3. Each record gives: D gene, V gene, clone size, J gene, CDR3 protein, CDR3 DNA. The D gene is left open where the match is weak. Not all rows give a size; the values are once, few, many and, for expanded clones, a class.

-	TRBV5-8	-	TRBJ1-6	CASSLTILNSPLHF	TGTGCCAGCAGCCTGACTATACTAAATTCACCCCTCCACTTT
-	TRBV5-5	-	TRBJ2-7	CASSLDGYEQYF	TGTGCCAGCAGCTTGGACGGCTACGAGCAGTACTTC
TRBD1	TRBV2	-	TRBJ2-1	CASRNPFPGQGTGNEQFF	TGTGCCAGCAGGAACCCCTTCCCGGGACAGGGGACGGGGAATGAGCAGTTCTTC
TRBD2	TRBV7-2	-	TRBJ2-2	CASRLALAGRTGELFF	TGTGCCAGCAGGCTTGCACTAGCGGGACGCACCGGGGAGCTGTTTTTT
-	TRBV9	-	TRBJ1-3	CASSAGGSSGNTIYF	TGTGCCAGCAGTGCCGGCGGGAGCTCTGGAAACACCATATATTTT
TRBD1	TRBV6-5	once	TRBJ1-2	CASSSSFRDRPDGYTF	TGTGCCAGCAGTTCCTCATTCCGGGACAGGCCAGATGGCTACACCTTC
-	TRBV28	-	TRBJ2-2	CASSLGTGGLTSGSTGELFF	TGTGCCAGCAGTTTAGGGACAGGGGGCTTAACTAGCGGGAGCACCGGGGAGCTGTTTTTT
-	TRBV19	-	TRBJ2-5	CASSRASQETQYF	TGTGCCAGTAGTAGGGCATCTCAAGAGACCCAGTACTTC
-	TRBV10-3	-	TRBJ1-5	CAISAGREQDQPQHF	TGTGCCATCAGTGCTGGACGGGAGCAGGATCAGCCCCAGCATTTT
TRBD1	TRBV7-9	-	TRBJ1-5	CASSSNRGSNQPQHF	TGTGCCAGCAGCTCAAACAGGGGGTCGAATCAGCCCCAGCATTTT
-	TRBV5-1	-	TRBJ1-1	CASSLDGGQTLVNTEAFF	TGCGCCAGCAGCTTGGACGGGGGGCAGACCCTTGTGAACACTGAAGCTTTCTTT
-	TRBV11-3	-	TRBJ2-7	CASSLAGDPSYEQYF	TGTGCCAGCAGCTTAGCGGGGGACCCCTCCTACGAGCAGTACTTC
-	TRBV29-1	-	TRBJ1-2	CSVPQTGLTYYGYTF	TGCAGCGTTCCGCAGACAGGCCTTACCTACTATGGCTACACCTTC
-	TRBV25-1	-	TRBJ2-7	CASSDMRDFGYEQYF	TGTGCCAGCAGTGATATGAGGGACTTTGGGTACGAGCAGTACTTC
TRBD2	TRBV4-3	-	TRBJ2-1	CASSLSLDSGRAFF	TGCGCCAGCAGCCTATCCCTAGATAGCGGGAGGGCGTTCTTC
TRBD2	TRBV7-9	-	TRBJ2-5	CASSHTGGQETQYF	TGTGCCAGCAGCCACACGGGGGGTCAAGAGACCCAGTACTTC
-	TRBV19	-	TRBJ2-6	CASSIVKSSGANVLTF	TGTGCCAGTAGTATAGTTAAGAGCTCTGGGGCCAACGTCCTGACTTTC
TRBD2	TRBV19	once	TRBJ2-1	CASTPVAGFDEQFF	TGTGCCAGTACCCCGGTAGCGGGCTTCGATGAGCAGTTCTTC
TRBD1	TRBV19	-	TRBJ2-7	CASSIVGTGAYEQYF	TGTGCCAGTAGTATAGTGGGGACAGGGGCCTACGAGCAGTACTTC
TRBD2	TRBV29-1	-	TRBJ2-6	CSVLLAGDTGANVLTF	TGCAGCGTGTTACTAGCGGGAGACACAGGGGCCAACGTCCTGACTTTC
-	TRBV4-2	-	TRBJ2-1	CASSQERARRGGNEQFF	TGTGCCAGCAGCCAAGAGCGAGCCAGGAGGGGAGGCAATGAGCAGTTCTTC
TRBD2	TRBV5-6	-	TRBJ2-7	CASSRGGGTWSYQQYF	TGTGCCAGCAGCCGGGGCGGGGGGACATGGTCCTACCAGCAGTACTTC
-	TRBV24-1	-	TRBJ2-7	CATSVSGAYEQYF	TGTGCCACCAGTGTCAGCGGAGCCTACGAGCAGTACTTC
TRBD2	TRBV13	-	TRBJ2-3	CASSLHSGVTDTQYF	TGTGCCAGCAGCTTACATAGCGGGGTCACAGATACGCAGTATTTT
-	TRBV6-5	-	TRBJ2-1	CASSETESNEQFF	TGTGCCAGCAGCGAGACAGAGTCCAATGAGCAGTTCTTC
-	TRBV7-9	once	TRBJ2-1	CASSLSLVDEQFF	TGTGCCAGCAGCTTATCACTAGTTGATGAGCAGTTCTTC
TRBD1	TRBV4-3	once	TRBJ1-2	CASSQVGQGNYGYTF	TGCGCCAGCAGCCAAGTGGGACAGGGGAACTATGGCTACACCTTC
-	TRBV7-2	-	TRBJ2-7	CASSLASMMGGYEQYF	TGTGCCAGCAGCTTAGCATCTATGATGGGGGGCTACGAGCAGTACTTC
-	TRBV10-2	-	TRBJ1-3	CASSESISSGNTIYF	TGCGCCAGCAGTGAATCTATTAGCTCTGGAAACACCATATATTTT
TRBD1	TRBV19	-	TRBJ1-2	CATRDGQGASGYTF	TGTGCCACCAGAGATGGGCAGGGGGCATCGGGCTACACCTTC
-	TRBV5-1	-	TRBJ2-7	CASSLEGLLYYEQYF	TGCGCCAGCAGCTTGGAGGGGCTTCTCTACTACGAGCAGTACTTC
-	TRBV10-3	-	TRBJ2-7	CAISEYSYEQYF	TGTGCCATCAGTGAGTATAGCTACGAGCAGTACTTC
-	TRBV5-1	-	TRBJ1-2	CASTGGGGSNYGYTF	TGCGCCAGTACTGGAGGCGGGGGATCCAACTATGGCTACACCTTC
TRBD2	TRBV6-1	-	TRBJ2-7	CASSEEGGSYSYEQYF	TGTGCCAGCAGTGAAGAAGGCGGGAGTTACTCCTACGAGCAGTACTTC
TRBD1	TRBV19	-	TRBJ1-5	CASKEQGDQPQHF	TGTGCCAGTAAAGAACAGGGGGATCAGCCCCAGCATTTT
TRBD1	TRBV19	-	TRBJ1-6	CASSPGQGSNSPLHF	TGTGCCAGTAGTCCCGGACAGGGAAGCAATTCACCCCTCCACTTT
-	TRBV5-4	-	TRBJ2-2	CATPLGGDGELFF	TGTGCCACTCCGCTGGGCGGGGACGGGGAGCTGTTTTTT
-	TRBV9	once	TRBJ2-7	CASSAGTLYEQYF	TGTGCCAGCAGCGCAGGAACCCTTTACGAGCAGTACTTC
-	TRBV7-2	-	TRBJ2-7	CASTTGTYEQYF	TGTGCCAGCACCACTGGGACATACGAGCAGTACTTC
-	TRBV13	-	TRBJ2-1	CASSLPSPEGYNEQFF	TGTGCCAGCAGCTTACCCTCCCCGGAGGGTTACAATGAGCAGTTCTTC
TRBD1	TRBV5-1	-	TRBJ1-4	CASSWRGQGPNEKLFF	TGCGCCAGCAGCTGGAGGGGGCAGGGACCTAATGAAAAACTGTTTTTT